A selection of T cell receptor beta chains follows, all from one sample in a study of beta chain features in type 1 diabetes. Sequencing was performed with immunoSEQ multiplex PCR; in TCRdb, only in-frame clones are kept and a portion is missing. The sample has under 850,000 clones; around 15% are singletons. The sample was naive CD4+ T cells from blood. These receptors were taken from a man between 18 and 29 years old with type 1 diabetes. CDR3s leave out the opening cysteine and the closing phenylalanine or tryptophan. Some rows mark clone size as missing; the rest say once, few, many or name a class of expanded clone.

V gene	J gene	clone size	CDR3 protein
TRBV6-5	TRBJ1-1	few	ASSPGRANTEAF
TRBV1	TRBJ2-1	NA	TSSQAIRTSENEQF
TRBV7-7	TRBJ2-7	NA	ASSLRPGPLREQY
TRBV28	TRBJ1-5	few	ASSTSGESNQPQH
TRBV30	TRBJ1-1	NA	AWEPQTMNTEAF
TRBV7-9	TRBJ2-3	NA	ASSPRRDTDTQY
TRBV5-1	TRBJ1-6	few	ASRPGQLSSPLH
TRBV6-5	TRBJ1-1	NA	ASSPRTGEAF
TRBV7-7	TRBJ2-5	few	ASSLGYQETQY
TRBV5-1	TRBJ2-7	NA	ASRLAGDSYEQY
TRBV10-3	TRBJ2-5	few	ATCPGTGTQETQY
TRBV19	TRBJ2-3	few	ASSIPSGDKDTQY
TRBV5-1	TRBJ1-1	few	ASSASLNTEAF
TRBV9	TRBJ2-1	few	ASSPRSGGDYNEQF
TRBV11-1	TRBJ2-6	NA	ASSLNSGANVLT
TRBV9	TRBJ1-1	few	ASSAPLPNEAF
TRBV11-3	TRBJ1-2	NA	ASSLSRQGSGYT
TRBV4-2	TRBJ1-1	few	ASSQDWGTEAF
TRBV25-1	TRBJ1-3	NA	ASIPGNGNTIY
TRBV30	TRBJ1-1	NA	AWSVRGGLNTEAF
TRBV4-1	TRBJ1-6	few	ASSLQGSYNSPLH
TRBV25-1	TRBJ2-2	NA	ASSESGGTKEELF
TRBV5-6	TRBJ1-1	few	ASSFQNTEAF
TRBV6-6	TRBJ1-4	few	ASRSGHKNEKLF
TRBV25-1	TRBJ1-2	NA	ASSELGRDYGYT
TRBV5-1	TRBJ2-6	few	ASSLDPRGANVLT
TRBV6-6	TRBJ1-1	NA	ASSYPGQGETEAF
TRBV6-5	TRBJ2-5	NA	ASRYNGGPGETQY
TRBV2	TRBJ1-2	NA	ASSEVRTGEGYT
TRBV6-1	TRBJ2-7	NA	ASSDYGQAAAYEQY
TRBV4-1	TRBJ2-3	NA	ASSQGQLRDHTDTQY
TRBV7-8	TRBJ2-7	NA	ASSSLDRSSYEQY
TRBV29-1	TRBJ1-1	NA	SVLRDRGSTEAF
TRBV4-1	TRBJ1-1	NA	ASSHFPKGPRNTEAF